The rows below give T cell receptor beta chains drawn from one sample of a study of CD4 and CD8 cells across lung adenocarcinoma regions. TCRdb re-called the PCR reads through MiXCR, storing one row per CDR3 protein. The sample records about 9,600 distinct CDR3 sequences, about 47% being singletons. Source material: CD4+ T cells from the margin of a lung tumor. Receptors were obtained from a male donor with lung adenocarcinoma. The CD4 and CD8 labels of this study may be unreliable. CDR3s include the opening cysteine and the closing phenylalanine or tryptophan. D genes are given only for firm matches. Clone size is shown for a subset of rows, as once, few, many or a class of expanded clone.

16,.,TRBJ2-2,TRBD2,TRBV6-1,TGTGCCAGCAGTGAACCGGGACTAGCGGGCACCGGTAAGCAGTTTTTT,CASSEPGLAGTGKQFF
13,.,TRBJ2-1,.,TRBV6-1,TGTGCCAGCAGTGAAATCTACTACAATGAGCAGTTCTTC,CASSEIYYNEQFF
13,few,TRBJ2-1,.,TRBV6-4,TGTGCCAGCTCGCCAGGGTTTTACAATGAGCAGTTCTTC,CASSPGFYNEQFF
14,.,TRBJ2-3,.,TRBV27,TGTGCCAGCAGCGCACCTACAGGGACAGATACGCAGTATTTT,CASSAPTGTDTQYF
15,.,TRBJ2-6,.,TRBV6-1,TGTGCCAGCGGGCTAGTCGCTTCTGGGGCCAACGTCCTGACTTTC,CASGLVASGANVLTF
15,.,TRBJ2-1,.,TRBV3-1,TGTGCCAGCGCATTATCATTTAGCTCCTACAATGAGCAGTTCTTC,CASALSFSSYNEQFF
15,.,TRBJ1-2,.,TRBV27,TGTGCCAGCAGTTTTTCCCCCTCGGATAACTATGGCTACACCTTC,CASSFSPSDNYGYTF
14,.,TRBJ1-4,.,TRBV6-1,TGTGCCAGCAGGACGATGGGGACTAATGAAAAACTGTTTTTT,CASRTMGTNEKLFF
16,.,TRBJ2-4,.,TRBV6-1,TGTGCCAGCAGTGTCCCGGGTCAGGGAGCCAAAGACATTCAGTATTTC,CASSVPGQGAKDIQYF
15,.,TRBJ2-2,TRBD1,TRBV7-2,TGTGCCAGCAGCTTAGCGGCTACAGGTACAGGGGCGCAGTTTTTT,CASSLAATGTGAQFF
12,few,TRBJ1-2,.,TRBV6-5,TGTGCCAGCAGTTCGACAGAGAGGGGCTACACCTTC,CASSSTERGYTF